This TCR beta chain was profiled in a study of T cell responses to AZD1222 COVID-19 vaccine. Regarding the study as a whole: Among AZD1222 vaccinees, only six or seven were seropositive at baseline. Donor demographics were predominantly white British with a female majority; clonal diversity may be underestimated. Nearly half of spike-specific TCRs reportedly go after variant regions that carry no mutations.

Concerning this clone: The antigen is undetermined.

Trimming stripped 4 bases from V and 0 bases from J, with 10 bases between. This CDR3 contains 16 residues. CDR1 and CDR2 from the germline V gene are LNHNV and YYDKDF (reference sequence). Data came from immunoSEQ multiplex PCR; TCRdb stores just in-frame clones and leaves some out. The table includes about 180,000 clones, about 91% detected once. Doses given second, at about 4 or about 12 weeks, were pooled. This specimen consisted of peripheral blood, obtained 28 days after the second AZD1222 dose. The source of this sequence is an adult who received the AZD1222 COVID-19 vaccine. This sequence joins TRBV15 and TRBJ1-6; possibly TRBD1 for D (6 bases). In nucleotides, the CDR3 is TGTGCCACCAGCAAAAGGGACAACTCCTATAATTCACCCCTCCACTTT. It yields the protein CATSKRDNSYNSPLHF.